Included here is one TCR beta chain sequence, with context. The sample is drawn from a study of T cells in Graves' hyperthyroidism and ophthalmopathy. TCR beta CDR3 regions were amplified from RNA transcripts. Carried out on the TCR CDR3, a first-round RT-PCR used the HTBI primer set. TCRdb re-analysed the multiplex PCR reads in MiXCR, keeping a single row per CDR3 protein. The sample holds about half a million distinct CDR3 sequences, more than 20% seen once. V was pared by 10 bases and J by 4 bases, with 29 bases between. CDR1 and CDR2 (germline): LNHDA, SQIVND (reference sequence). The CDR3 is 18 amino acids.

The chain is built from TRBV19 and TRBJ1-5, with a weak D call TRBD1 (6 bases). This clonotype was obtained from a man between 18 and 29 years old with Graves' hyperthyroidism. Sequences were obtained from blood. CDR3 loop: CATTRWAGELVRNQPQHF. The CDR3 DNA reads TGTGCCACCACCCGTTGGGCAGGGGAATTGGTTAGGAATCAGCCCCAGCATTTT.